Many counts were recorded for the clone carrying this T cell receptor (beta chain). Its antigen is not identified. Alongside blood RNA obtained from unsorted whole blood, germline DNA was also extracted. This entry is derived from a study of tumor-infiltrating lymphocytes in primary liver carcinoma. With a constant-region primer, TCR beta cDNA was made from approximately 520 ng of total RNA. Libraries covering TCR beta were generated through three nested multiplex PCR rounds (using a slightly modified ARM-PCR). Researchers ran the first two PCR rounds for roughly 10 cycles each with TRBV1-TRBV30 forward primers and a C-beta reverse primer. MiXCR, run by TCRdb on the multiplex PCR reads, gives a single entry per CDR3 protein. This sample has 310,000 or so distinct CDR3 sequences; more than 55% occur once, and the top ten carry over 15%. Study-wide points: Bulk unsorted sampling precluded comparing CD4+ and CD8+ repertoires. Compared with blood, tumor repertoires held significantly more in their top 250 clones.

Trimming cost V 0 bases and J 5 bases; bases outside gene matches: 13. Germline CDR1 reads SGHNT; CDR2 reads YENEEA. This CDR3 spans 18 amino acids. This TCR came from a woman aged 25 to 39 with primary liver carcinoma and hepatitis B virus infection. This rearrangement joins TRBV11-3 to TRBJ2-7; 10 positions match TRBD2. Input material: peripheral blood. The CDR3 DNA follows: TGTGCCAGCAGCTTAGATTCGGGTCTAGCGGGAGCTGAGAACGAGCAGTACTTC. It codes for CASSLDSGLAGAENEQYF. The variable domain in full, with the rest retrieved from reference TRBV11-3 and TRBJ2-7, is EAGVVQSPRYKIIEKKQPVAFWCNPISGHNTLYWYLQNLGQGPELLIRYENEEAVDDSQLPKDRFSAERLKGVDSTLKIQPAELGDSAVYLCASSLDSGLAGAENEQYFGPGTRLTVT.